The next 2 T cell receptor beta chains were all read from a single sample in a study of blood T cell repertoires in COVID-19. Only in-frame clones appear in the TCRdb table, and some are missing; sequencing was by immunoSEQ multiplex PCR. The sample shows about 360,000 clones, 70% to 90% of them seen only once. Sequenced material: peripheral blood. The receptors stem from a human donor in a cohort sampled during active COVID-19.

V gene TRBV7-6 combines with J gene TRBJ2-1; possibly TRBD2 for D (5 bases). Germline V gives CDR1 SGHVS, CDR2 FNYEAQ. Trimming pared 1 base from V and 8 bases from J, leaving 18 bases between. The CDR3 spans 16 residues. The CDR3 sequence is CASSLDAAGQAYEQFF. CDR3 coding DNA: TGTGCCAGCAGCTTAGATGCGGCGGGCCAGGCCTATGAGCAGTTCTTC. Complete variable domain (other parts from reference TRBV7-6 and TRBJ2-1): GAGVSQSPRYKVTKRGQDVALRCDPISGHVSLYWYRQALGQGPEFLTYFNYEAQQDKSGLPNDRFSAERPEGSISTLTIQRTEQRDSAMYRCASSLDAAGQAYEQFFGPGTRLTVL.

This clone was seen a few times. The chain joins TRBV7-8 to TRBJ1-3; D unclear. Trimming pared 3 bases from V and 0 bases from J, leaving 15 bases between. Germline CDR1 SGHVS, CDR2 FQNEAQ. The CDR3 has 17 residues. The DNA for the CDR3 is TGTGCCAGCAGCTTGACGAGCAGGCTCTCCTCTGGAAACACCATATATTTT. It translates to CASSLTSRLSSGNTIYF.